Below, 5 T cell receptor beta chains from the same sample are listed, as sequenced in a study of T cell responses to AZD1222 COVID-19 vaccine (TCRdb year 2021). The time point label on this specimen signifies: baseline before first vaccination. Libraries were made using the immunoSEQ multiplex PCR assay. The clones in this table, taken by TCRdb from immuneACCESS, are in-frame only. Not every clone is retained; where verified, under half of the shortfall comes from an unresolved V gene, and the cause of the rest is unknown. The sample table records approximately 100,000 clones; 85% to 90% of these occur just once. The ten largest make up over 15% of the sample. Specimen: peripheral blood, collected on day 0 of AZD1222 vaccination. These receptors all stem from an adult in good health.

The rearrangement joins TRBV5-8 to TRBJ1-5; 9 positions agree with TRBD1. The CDR3 has 15 residues. V shed 3 bases, J shed 5 bases, and the junction held 6 bases outside the gene matches. In germline, CDR1 is SGHTS, CDR2 YDEGEE. The CDR3 region has the DNA TGTGCCAGCAGCTCCGGACAGGGGAGATATCAGCCCCAGCATTTT. Protein: CASSSGQGRYQPQHF.

The J gene is TRBJ2-5, the V gene TRBV4-2, with 10 bases that match TRBD2. V trimming: 4 bases; J trimming: 4 bases; junction bases outside the gene matches: 12. CDR1 is LGHNA, CDR2 YNFKEQ, per germline. This CDR3 is 17 amino acids long. CDR3 sequence: CASSPSSSGRITETQYF. For the CDR3, the DNA is TGTGCCAGCAGCCCAAGTTCTAGCGGGAGAATCACAGAGACCCAGTACTTC.

V gene TRBV9 combines with J gene TRBJ1-5; 8 positions agree with TRBD1. Germline values: CDR1 SGDLS, CDR2 YYNGEE. The CDR3 contains 14 residues. V lost 0 bases, J lost 6 bases, and 2 bases stayed unmatched. CDR3: CASSVGTGSQPQHF. CDR3 nucleotide sequence: TGTGCCAGCAGCGTAGGGACAGGGAGTCAGCCCCAGCATTTT.

CDR3 region: CASSEAAITLGTEAFF. The CDR3 DNA is TGTGCCAGCAGTGAAGCGGCAATAACTCTGGGCACTGAAGCTTTCTTT. The chain couples TRBV2 to TRBJ1-1, with D hard to call. The CDR3 totals 16 residues. CDR1 and CDR2 from the germline V gene are SNHLY and FYNNEI. V was pared by 0 bases and J by 4 bases, with 15 bases between.

The table lists this clone with a count of one. The chain has TRBV2 and TRBJ2-1; the D gene is possibly TRBD1 (5 bases). CDR1 and CDR2 from the germline V gene are SNHLY and FYNNEI. The CDR3 sequence is 13 residues long. V shed 6 bases and J shed 6 bases, with 12 bases lying between them. CDR3 in amino acids: CASSQGLGNEQFF. Here the CDR3 DNA reads TGTGCCAGCAGCCAGGGCCTGGGCAATGAGCAGTTCTTC. The complete variable domain, with remaining parts taken from reference TRBV2 and TRBJ2-1, reads EPEVTQTPSHQVTQMGQEVILRCVPISNHLYFYWYRQILGQKVEFLVSFYNNEISEKSEIFDDQFSVERPDGSNFTLKIRSTKLEDSAMYFCASSQGLGNEQFFGPGTRLTVL.